This T cell receptor beta chain was sequenced in a study of CXCR3-negative and CXCR3-positive naive CD8 T cells. General study findings and limits: For memory CD8+ cells diversity was much lower, but both naive subsets had comparably high diversity. CXCR3 expression dropped partially after cryopreservation, and most assays relied on fresh PBMCs. When CXCR3-positive naive cells were set against CXCR3-negative naive cells, the former had more hydrophobic TRB CDR3s. Researchers reported similar TRBV-TRBJ usage in naive CXCR3-negative and CXCR3-positive cells, though memory differed.

In the case of this clonotype: The antigen is not known.

The libraries of TRB cDNA were prepared using 5' RACE with UMI labels. TCRdb reprocessed the 5' RACE reads, with one entry per CDR3 protein and no DNA. The table lists 110,000 or so distinct CDR3 sequences, with 0.35% to 0.4% in the top ten. CD45RO-CCR7+CD27+CD95- cells counted as naive CD8+ T cells. This CDR3 spans 16 amino acids. CDR1 SGHRS and CDR2 YFSETQ come from the germline V gene. This sequence was found in a human donor in good health. Some clones in this sample may be carry-over from other donors' samples. This chain connects TRBV5-1 to TRBJ2-7; the D gene TCRdb calls, TRBD1, cannot be checked with no DNA. Sequences were obtained from naive CXCR3+ CD8+ T cells from blood. The subset is: CD45RO-CCR7+CD27+CD95- naive CD8+ T cells expressing CXCR3 (TNR3+). CDR3 in amino acids: CASSLDPTLSTYEQYF.